The 17 T cell receptor beta chains given below trace back to one sample, sequenced in a study of blood T cell repertoires in COVID-19. The table came from immunoSEQ multiplex PCR; TCRdb's copy has only in-frame clones and leaves some out. The repertoire holds about 30,000 clones, around 88% seen once, with more than 25% in the top ten. The sequencing sample was made of peripheral blood. The receptors come from a human donor in a cohort sampled during active COVID-19.

This chain connects TRBV19 to TRBJ1-5; D may be TRBD1 (5 bases). The V end was cut by 7 bases, the J end by 0 bases, with 10 bases between. This CDR3 region has 14 residues. Germline V gene data show CDR1 as LNHDA and CDR2 as SQIVND (reference sequence). CDR3 residues: CASMPGFSNQPQHF. The CDR3 nucleotides are TGTGCCAGTATGCCAGGGTTTAGCAATCAGCCCCAGCATTTT.

Only one count was recorded for this clone. The CDR3 sequence is CASSSAGLAMDTQYF. As DNA, the CDR3 is TGTGCCAGCAGCTCCGCCGGACTAGCAATGGATACGCAGTATTTT. The V call is TRBV5-8, the J call TRBJ2-3; 8 nucleotides agree with TRBD2. This CDR3 contains 15 residues. The germline gives CDR1 SGHTS, CDR2 YDEGEE. Trimming removed 3 bases from V and 6 bases from J; junction bases left unmatched: 9.

The CDR3 sequence is CASSHLRGDKNIQYF. The CDR3, as DNA: TGTGCCAGCAGCCACCTCAGGGGTGACAAAAACATTCAGTACTTC. The chain uses TRBV5-6 and TRBJ2-4; D might be TRBD1 (6 bases). CDR3 length equals 15 residues. Trimming removed 4 bases from V and 3 bases from J, with 14 bases in between. Germline V lookup: CDR1 SGHDT, CDR2 YYEEEE.

V and J are TRBV7-8 and TRBJ2-4; TRBD2 might be the D (6 bases). CDR3 length: 16 amino acids. The V end lost 1 base, the J end lost 6 bases, and 16 bases lay between the germline ends. Germline V gives CDR1 SGHVS, CDR2 FQNEAQ. CDR3: CASSLVVWGVGNIQYF. The CDR3 DNA is TGTGCCAGCAGCTTAGTTGTTTGGGGGGTTGGAAACATTCAGTACTTC.

The chain combines TRBV6-6 with TRBJ2-5, with 8 bases matching TRBD2. V shed 8 bases, J shed 2 bases, and the junction held 7 bases outside the gene matches. The CDR3 covers 14 residues. CDR1 MNHNY and CDR2 SVGAGI come from the germline V gene (reference sequence). The chain's CDR3 is CASLSGAAQETQYF. The DNA of the CDR3 is TGTGCCAGCCTTAGCGGGGCGGCACAAGAGACCCAGTACTTC.

This chain joins TRBV4-2 and TRBJ1-2; D ambiguous. Trimming took 4 bases from V and 6 from J, leaving 15 bases between them. There are 14 residues in the CDR3. Germline V lookup: CDR1 LGHNA, CDR2 YNFKEQ. The CDR3 sequence: CASSLSILSDGYTF. The CDR3 DNA follows: TGTGCCAGCAGCCTATCTATACTGTCTGATGGCTACACCTTC.

The V call is TRBV27, the J call TRBJ1-1, with D perhaps TRBD1 (5 bases). V lost 3 bases, J lost 6 bases, and 11 bases lay in between. CDR3 length: 13 residues. Germline V gene sequence: CDR1 MNHEY, CDR2 SMNVEV (reference sequence). CDR3: CASSFMGRAEAFF. CDR3 nucleotide sequence: TGTGCCAGCAGTTTCATGGGGCGTGCTGAAGCTTTCTTT.

This CDR3 is CASSADRDSGYTF. The CDR3 DNA reads TGTGCCAGCAGTGCGGACAGGGACAGTGGCTACACCTTC. The chain is built from TRBV2 and TRBJ1-2, with 8 bases identical to TRBD1. The CDR3 runs 13 residues. V dropped 4 bases and J dropped 7; count of bases not matched to a gene: 5. The germline V gene has CDR1 SNHLY and CDR2 FYNNEI.

The chain employs TRBV5-1 and TRBJ1-6, with D possibly matching TRBD1 (5 bases). With 0 bases removed from V and 11 bases from J, the gap between germline ends came to 15 bases. The CDR3 consists of 15 residues. Germline CDR1 SGHRS, CDR2 YFSETQ. CDR3 sequence reads: CASSLGRGGETPLHF. DNA of the CDR3: TGCGCCAGCAGCTTGGGGCGGGGAGGGGAAACACCCCTCCACTTT.

The gene calls are TRBV5-1 and TRBJ2-7; D is possibly TRBD1 (6 bases). CDR3 length: 14 residues. Trimming left V 1 base short and J 1 base short, with 9 bases between. Germline CDR1 and CDR2: SGHRS and YFSETQ. The chain's CDR3 is CASSLSGASYEQYF. The CDR3 bases are TGCGCCAGCAGCTTGTCAGGGGCTTCCTACGAGCAGTACTTC.

The J gene is TRBJ2-7, the V gene TRBV15, with 7 bases fitting TRBD1. After removal of 5 bases from V and 2 bases from J, the junction contained 6 bases not matched to a gene. Germline CDR1 is LNHNV and CDR2 is YYDKDF (reference sequence). The CDR3 covers 14 residues. The CDR3 coding sequence is TGTGCCACCAGCCAAGGGCAGGGGGCCTACGAGCAGTACTTC. It encodes CATSQGQGAYEQYF. Full variable domain (outside the CDR3, taken from reference TRBV15 and TRBJ2-7): DAMVIQNPRYQVTQFGKPVTLSCSQTLNHNVMYWYQQKSSQAPKLLFHYYDKDFNNEADTPDNFQSRRPNTSFCFLDIRSPGLGDTAMYLCATSQGQGAYEQYFGPGTRLTVT.

This sequence joins TRBV6-6 and TRBJ1-2; maybe TRBD1 (5 bases). V gave up 0 bases and J gave up 7 bases, with 15 bases separating them. The CDR3 consists of 15 residues. Germline lookup yields CDR1 MNHNY and CDR2 SVGAGI (reference sequence). In nucleotides, the CDR3 is TGTGCCAGCAGTTACTCGTCCAGGGCCACGGGTGGCTACACCTTC. Translated, it gives CASSYSSRATGGYTF.

The chain carries TRBV18 and TRBJ2-7; D remains unclear. V was shortened by 4 bases and J by 1 base, with 11 bases between the two germline ends. The CDR3 loop spans 14 amino acids. Per germline, CDR1 KGHSH and CDR2 LQKENI. The CDR3 bases are TGTGCCAGCTCACGGGCTGACCGATCCTACGAGCAGTACTTC. This encodes CASSRADRSYEQYF.

This rearrangement joins TRBV3-1 (or the pseudogene TRBV3-2) to TRBJ1-1, with D uncertain. V was trimmed by 4 bases and J by 3 bases, leaving 6 bases between them. This CDR3 region has 12 residues. The germline gives CDR1 LGHDT, CDR2 YNNKEL (reference sequence). CDR3 amino acids: CASSRRDTEAFF. The CDR3 bases are TGTGCCAGCAGCCGACGGGACACTGAAGCTTTCTTT.

The chain carries TRBV9 and TRBJ2-7; D unresolved. With 3 bases removed from V and 0 bases from J, the gap between germline ends came to 10 bases. The germline CDR1 and CDR2 sequences are SGDLS and YYNGEE. The CDR3 is 14 residues long. CDR3 region: CASSGQTGSYEQYF. The CDR3 DNA sequence: TGTGCCAGCAGCGGCCAGACGGGCTCCTACGAGCAGTACTTC.

This chain connects TRBV6-5 to TRBJ2-1; TRBD1 agrees at 10 bases. The germline CDR1 and CDR2 sequences are MNHEY and SVGAGI. This CDR3 comprises 15 residues. J was trimmed by 4 bases and V by 7 bases; bases with no gene match: 7. In nucleotides, the CDR3 is TGTGCCAGCACCCAGGACAGGGGGTGGTACAATGAGCAGTTCTTC. It encodes CASTQDRGWYNEQFF.

The chain's CDR3 is CAWSVHRQGAGNTIYF. CDR3 nucleotide sequence: TGTGCCTGGAGTGTACATAGACAGGGGGCTGGAAACACCATATATTTT. The rearrangement uses TRBV30 and TRBJ1-3; the match to TRBD1 covers 9 bases. Germline CDR1 reads GTSNPN; CDR2 reads SVGIG (reference sequence). This CDR3 comprises 16 residues. Trimming cost V 0 bases and J 2 bases; bases outside gene matches: 5.